Listed here are 17 T cell receptor beta chains from one sample, sequenced in a study of cytomegalovirus exposure and HLA in healthy donors. The data were produced by immunoSEQ multiplex PCR, yet TCRdb's version contains in-frame clones alone and is incomplete. Of 130,000 to 150,000 clones listed, 80% to 95% were seen once; the top ten hold 0.69%. The sample consisted of PBMCs. The receptors were sampled from a man younger than 30 in good health and CMV-seronegative.

The chain couples TRBV5-6 to TRBJ2-5, with D possibly being TRBD2 (7 bases). The CDR3 length is 15 residues. CDR1 and CDR2 from the germline V gene are SGHDT and YYEEEE. V was clipped by 0 bases and J by 4 bases, with 13 bases between them. Here the CDR3 reads CASSLGGGAAETQYF. CDR3 in DNA: TGTGCCAGCAGCTTGGGAGGGGGGGCCGCAGAGACCCAGTACTTC.

The chain combines TRBV2 with TRBJ2-7; D gene ambiguous. CDR1 and CDR2 from the germline V gene are SNHLY and FYNNEI. The CDR3 runs 14 residues. The V and J ends lost 6 bases and 0 bases respectively, with 12 bases between them. In DNA, the CDR3 is TGTGCCAGCAGCTCCGACTTCAGCTCCTACGAGCAGTACTTC. Residues: CASSSDFSSYEQYF.

V is TRBV9 and J is TRBJ2-2; D possibly corresponds to TRBD2 (7 bases). The V end lost 1 base, the J end lost 3 bases, and 10 bases lay between the germline ends. The CDR3 loop spans 15 amino acids. Looked up from germline, CDR1 is SGDLS and CDR2 is YYNGEE. The CDR3 coding sequence is TGTGCCAGCAGCGTACAGGGGAGGGACACCGGGGAGCTGTTTTTT. Protein: CASSVQGRDTGELFF.

This chain joins TRBV7-3 and TRBJ1-6, with 10 nucleotides matching TRBD1. Germline V lookup: CDR1 SGHTA, CDR2 FQGTGA. V lost 5 bases, J lost 7 bases, and 2 bases stayed unmatched. This CDR3 has 14 residues. CDR3: CASSKTGGNSPLHF. Written as DNA, the CDR3 is TGTGCCAGCAGCAAGACAGGGGGCAATTCACCCCTCCACTTT.

This clone was seen once. The chain combines TRBV5-1 with TRBJ1-1; 8 nucleotides agree with TRBD1. With V trimmed by 4 bases and J by 1 base, 6 bases remained unmatched. The CDR3 is made up of 15 amino acids. Germline CDR1 reads SGHRS; CDR2 reads YFSETQ. CDR3 in amino acids: CASSPIGQGNTEAFF. Here the CDR3 DNA reads TGCGCCAGCAGCCCAATTGGACAGGGGAACACTGAAGCTTTCTTT. Combining the CDR3 with reference TRBV5-1 and TRBJ1-1 gives the whole variable domain KAGVTQTPRYLIKTRGQQVTLSCSPISGHRSVSWYQQTPGQGLQFLFEYFSETQRNKGNFPGRFSGRQFSNSRSEMNVSTLELGDSALYLCASSPIGQGNTEAFFGQGTRLTVV.

The chain combines TRBV5-5 with TRBJ2-7, with D possibly matching TRBD1 (5 bases). Per germline, CDR1 SGHKS and CDR2 YYEKEE (reference sequence). The V end was cut by 1 base, the J end by 0 bases, with 8 bases between. This CDR3 spans 14 amino acids. The CDR3 DNA is TGTGCCAGCAGCTTGCTGGACACCTCCTACGAGCAGTACGTC. Translation gives CASSLLDTSYEQYV.

The genes are TRBV25-1 and TRBJ2-1, with TRBD2 matching over 11 bases. This CDR3 is 18 amino acids long. Per germline, CDR1 MGHDK and CDR2 SYGVNS. V dropped 6 bases and J dropped 2; count of bases not matched to a gene: 12. Here the CDR3 DNA reads TGTGCCAGCAGAGTTAGCGGGGGGGATTGGAGGACCTACAATGAGCAGTTCTTC. Translated: CASRVSGGDWRTYNEQFF. The full variable domain, with the rest looked up from reference TRBV25-1 and TRBJ2-1, is EADIYQTPRYLVIGTGKKITLECSQTMGHDKMYWYQQDPGMELHLIHYSYGVNSTEKGDLSSESTVSRIRTEHFPLTLESARPSHTSQYLCASRVSGGDWRTYNEQFFGPGTRLTVL.

About this clone: The sample contains more than one DNA sequence encoding this CDR3. The chain is built from TRBV6-5 and TRBJ1-2; D possibly corresponds to TRBD1 (5 bases). Germline V CDR1 and CDR2: MNHEY, SVGAGI. CDR3 length: 12 amino acids. Deletions cut 7 bases from V and 8 bases from J, with 14 bases between. The CDR3 is CASIGQGDGYTF. The CDR3 nucleotides read TGTGCCAGCATTGGGCAGGGCGACGGCTACACCTTC.

As DNA, the CDR3 is TGTGCCAGCAGTGAATTGGGGGCGCGGCGAGAGCAGTACGTC. The encoded protein is CASSELGARREQYV. J is TRBJ2-7 and V is TRBV6-1; D might be TRBD1 (6 bases). Per germline, CDR1 MNHNS and CDR2 SASEGT. This CDR3 is 14 amino acids long. With 2 bases removed from V and 7 bases from J, the gap between germline ends came to 15 bases.

J is TRBJ2-5 and V is TRBV4-3, with 13 bases lining up with TRBD2. The CDR3 extends over 15 amino acids. Germline CDR1 is LGHNA and CDR2 is YSLEER. V shed 4 bases and J 5 bases; nucleotides not matched to a gene: 4. This CDR3 reads CASSRTSGSRETQYF. CDR3 bases: TGCGCCAGCAGCCGGACTAGCGGGAGCAGGGAGACCCAGTACTTC.

This chain uses TRBV9 with TRBJ1-2, with 7 bases that match TRBD1. The CDR3 consists of 14 residues. Germline V gene data show CDR1 as SGDLS and CDR2 as YYNGEE. The V and J ends lost 1 base and 3 bases, in that order; junction bases with no gene match: 3. The CDR3 DNA follows: TGTGCCAGCAGCGTATCGGGACAGTACTATGGCTACACCTTC. Translated: CASSVSGQYYGYTF.

The chain employs TRBV5-1 and TRBJ1-2, with 7 bases lining up with TRBD1. CDR1 and CDR2 from the germline V gene are SGHRS and YFSETQ. The CDR3 runs 13 residues. J was trimmed by 5 bases and V by 2 bases; bases with no gene match: 3. The CDR3 DNA follows: TGCGCCAGCAGCTTCGGGACAGAATATGGCTACACCTTC. As protein: CASSFGTEYGYTF.

The V and J genes are TRBV18 and TRBJ2-3; a weak D match, TRBD1 (5 bases). From germline, CDR1 is KGHSH and CDR2 LQKENI. The V end lost 6 bases, the J end lost 2 bases, and 18 bases lay between the germline ends. This CDR3 comprises 16 residues. The CDR3 spells CASSPMDKGTTDTQYF. The DNA of the CDR3 is TGTGCCAGCTCCCCCATGGACAAAGGAACCACAGATACGCAGTATTTT.

V gene TRBV7-6 combines with J gene TRBJ1-4; 7 bases agree with TRBD1. CDR3 length: 15 amino acids. Germline values: CDR1 SGHVS, CDR2 FNYEAQ. The junction had 6 bases not matched to a gene; V was cut back by 1 base and J by 7 bases. The CDR3 region is CASSLEGTAPEKLFF. The CDR3 nucleotides are TGTGCCAGCAGCTTAGAGGGGACAGCGCCTGAAAAACTGTTTTTT.

The chain recombines TRBV9 with TRBJ2-3; D ambiguous. The CDR3 sequence is 15 residues long. Germline-derived CDR1 and CDR2 are SGDLS and YYNGEE. The V end lost 0 bases, the J end lost 2 bases, and 10 bases lay between the germline ends. This CDR3 is CASSVVNQFTDTQYF. CDR3 nucleotide sequence: TGTGCCAGCAGCGTAGTAAATCAGTTCACAGATACGCAGTATTTT.

This sequence joins TRBV5-1 and TRBJ1-2; D is unresolved. CDR3 length: 14 residues. V lost 0 bases to trimming and J lost 4 bases, with 10 bases between them. The germline gives CDR1 SGHRS, CDR2 YFSETQ. CDR3 DNA sequence: TGCGCCAGCAGCTTGGACCAGGCGTCCTATGGCTACACCTTC. Translated, it gives CASSLDQASYGYTF.

The V call is TRBV15, the J call TRBJ2-7; 10 bases are shared with TRBD1. CDR3 length: 19 amino acids. The germline gives CDR1 LNHNV, CDR2 YYDKDF (reference sequence). Losses at the gene ends were 0 bases for V and 5 bases for J; bases not matched to a gene: 16. The CDR3, as DNA: TGTGCCACCAGCAGAGAAACTGCCGGGACAGGGGATGCCCACCACGAGCAGTACTTC. Amino acid sequence: CATSRETAGTGDAHHEQYF. Together with reference TRBV15 and TRBJ2-7, the CDR3 gives the full variable domain: DAMVIQNPRYQVTQFGKPVTLSCSQTLNHNVMYWYQQKSSQAPKLLFHYYDKDFNNEADTPDNFQSRRPNTSFCFLDIRSPGLGDTAMYLCATSRETAGTGDAHHEQYFGPGTRLTVT.